This T cell receptor (beta chain) was captured by sequencing in a study of T cell responses to AZD1222 COVID-19 vaccine (dated by TCRdb to the early 2020s). Study-wide context: A total of approximately 240 trial participants underwent TCR sequencing, of whom more than 200 had received two doses of AZD1222 and around 26 had received two doses of the MenACWY control vaccine. Enrollment into the trials was organized by age into subgroups of 18-55, 56-69 and 70-plus years, and those subgroups contained 148, 28 and 57 TCR-sequenced participants, respectively.

About this clone: What this receptor recognizes is not known. No quality values exist for individual bases; no much larger clone is one base distant.

The CDR3 regions of human TCRbeta chains were analyzed by immunosequencing. Per the source publication's procedure: TCRs in the repertoires were matched against a reference library of SARS-CoV-2-specific TCRs that had been generated with the MIRA antigen-specificity platform. Breadth was defined as the fraction of unique TCRs that were SARS-CoV-2-associated. Depth was defined as the fraction of total T cells that were SARS-CoV-2-associated. Using the MIRA data, each spike-specific TCR was assigned both to the spike region to which the TCR was reactive and to a CD4 or CD8 class. Log10-transformed breadth and depth values were compared by one-way ANOVA with Sidak's multiple comparisons tests. TCRdb stores this immuneACCESS table with in-frame sequences only. Part of the clones is absent; in the studies checked, under half of the shortfall reflects unresolved V genes, and no reason is known for the rest. That table is the source of V, J and clone size, and D and trimming were worked out from the DNA. This sample lists 45,000 to 65,000 clones; around 80% were detected once. The ten largest make up just under 5% of the sample.

The time point label here, explained by the study, means: about 28 days (+/-7) after the second vaccine dose. AZD1222 recipients given second doses at about 4 weeks or at about 12 weeks were pooled, since spike-specific TCR depth and breadth were not found to differ between the two schedules. Samples from vaccinated people were obtained from the UK trials COV001 and COV002, which included a single-blind randomized controlled phase 2/3 trial of AZD1222 (ChAdOx1 nCoV-19) in healthy adults. Trial participant PBMC samples were collected at day 0 and day 28 after the second dose for TCRbeta chain sequencing. Reading from cysteine to phenylalanine, the CDR3 counts 16 amino acids. Just the 48-base CDR3 DNA is kept, in frame starting at base 1. V is clipped by 8 bases and J by 0 bases, and the sequence between their germline boundaries is 14 bases long. From a lookup of the germline V gene (reference sequence), CDR1 and CDR2 are MNHEY and SMNVEV.

What the authors observed across the whole study: Participants were mostly white British and included more females than males, and it was suggested by the authors that clonal diversity may have been underestimated. Spike-specific TCR breadth and depth rose significantly after two AZD1222 doses compared with day 0 and with MenACWY recipients. Reportedly, almost half of the unique spike-specific TCRs recognized epitopes lying outside the regions that are mutated in the B.1.351 and B.1.1.7 variants. Vaccine-associated CD4 TCRs spanned the whole spike protein, with dominant responses in regions 160-218 and 743-854. Conclusions about previously exposed vaccinees are limited, since just a handful of AZD1222 recipients were seropositive for SARS-CoV-2 at baseline. In the small 56-69-year group, the increase in depth fell short of significance, most likely because of low power. No day 14 peak-response samples were available, so repertoires were characterized only after the peak T cell response.

The sequence came from an adult who received the AZD1222 COVID-19 vaccine. The sample was peripheral blood, taken 28 days after the second AZD1222 dose. The chain employs TRBV27 and TRBJ1-6; matching of 5 bases hints at TRBD1 as the D gene. Here the CDR3 is given as CASLDRGPSYNSPLHF. The bases read TGTGCCAGCTTGGATCGGGGACCCTCCTATAATTCACCCCTCCACTTT.